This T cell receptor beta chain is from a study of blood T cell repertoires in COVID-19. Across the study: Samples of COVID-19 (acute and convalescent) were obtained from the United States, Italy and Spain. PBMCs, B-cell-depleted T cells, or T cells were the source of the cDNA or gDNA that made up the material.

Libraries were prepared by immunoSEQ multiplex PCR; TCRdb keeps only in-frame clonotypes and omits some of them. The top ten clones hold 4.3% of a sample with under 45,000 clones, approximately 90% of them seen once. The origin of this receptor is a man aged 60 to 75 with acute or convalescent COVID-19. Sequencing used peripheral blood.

DNA for the CDR3: TGTGCCAGCAGCCGTATTAGCGGGGTGAACACCGGGGAGCTGTTTTTT. This gives the protein CASSRISGVNTGELFF. The chain carries TRBV11-2 and TRBJ2-2; 8 bases match TRBD2. Germline V gives CDR1 SGHAT, CDR2 FQNNGV. V lost 5 bases to trimming and J lost 1 base; unmatched junction nucleotides: 6. This CDR3 contains 16 residues.